This TCR beta chain was obtained from a study of cytomegalovirus exposure and HLA in healthy donors. In the study overall: The same platform as the roughly 700 first-cohort repertoires was used for the 110 or so validation repertoires, a later analysis reported. General study results and limits: Rarity characterized most TCR sequences, yet some public TCRs appeared in many donors.

About this clone itself: Its antigen is undetermined.

TCRdb's table, derived via immunoSEQ multiplex PCR, lists solely in-frame clones and lacks some. This table has 150,000 to 200,000 clones, around nine tenths appearing once. This TCR was recovered from a woman between 18 and 29 years old in good health and CMV-seropositive. Sequenced sample: PBMCs.

The CDR3 sequence: CASSFTQGSGSLEQFF. CDR3 nucleotides: TGCGCCAGCAGCTTTACCCAGGGTAGCGGGAGTCTGGAGCAGTTCTTC. The rearrangement links TRBV5-1 to TRBJ2-1; 9 nucleotides align to TRBD2. There are 16 residues in the CDR3. Per germline, CDR1 SGHRS and CDR2 YFSETQ. Trimming removed 2 bases from V and 10 bases from J; junction bases left unmatched: 13.